This T cell receptor beta chain was profiled in a study of Ad26.COV2.S vaccination and SARS-CoV-2 variants. The wider study: Doses of Ad26.COV2.S were injected into muscle once or twice, 56 days apart. General study results and limits: Across vaccine and placebo recipients, the breadth of non-spike TCRs was similar. Total T cell responses were possibly underestimated by TCR breadth and depth analyses.

This CDR3 region has 15 residues. Trimming took 4 bases from V and 8 from J; bases not matched to a gene: 7. CDR1 and CDR2 from the germline V gene are SEHNR and FQNEAQ (reference sequence). Treatment of the sample: about 20 received Ad26.COV2.S at low or high dose, single or two shots; about 5 received placebo; per-sample allocation not given. Collection of samples fell on day 63 after the first vaccine or placebo injection. Expressing Wuhan-strain SARS-CoV-2 spike, an Ad26 vector served as the vaccine. Libraries were prepared by immunoSEQ multiplex PCR; TCRdb keeps only in-frame clonotypes and omits some of them. This sample has approximately 400,000 clones, with 83% found just once. With respect to this clone: The antigen is not known.

The source was peripheral blood, collected in a trial of Ad26.COV2.S vaccine versus placebo. The TCR was taken from a person aged 18-65 years who received the Ad26.COV2.S COVID-19 vaccine or a placebo. The V call is TRBV7-9, the J call TRBJ1-6, with TRBD1 matching over 8 bases. The CDR3: CASSSQGANHSPLHF. DNA for the CDR3: TGTGCCAGCAGCTCTCAGGGGGCAAACCATTCACCCCTCCACTTT.